This T cell receptor beta chain originates from a study of breast tumors, draining lymph nodes, adjacent tissues. The CDR3 totals 11 residues. Germline CDR1 is MNHNS and CDR2 is SASEGT. Trimming cost V 5 bases and J 13 bases, with 9 bases left between them. The lymph nodes were axillary draining lymph nodes from breast cancer patients. TCRdb independently ran MiXCR on the multiplex PCR reads; one entry per CDR3 protein. This table has some 130,000 distinct CDR3 sequences, roughly 21% appearing once. To note about this clonotype: The antigen is unknown. This may come from a read error, since a much larger clone is one base off.

Findings and limits, study-wide: Tumor repertoires ranked between lymph nodes and nontumor tissue in diversity, with V and J gene preferences. Luminal-like breast cancer showed significantly higher tumor–nontumor repertoire similarity than basal-like. Most tumor T cells seemingly derive from lymph node, then expand in tumor. Data only fit, rather than demonstrated, lymph node origin of most tumor T cells.

Sequences were obtained from axillary lymph node tissue. The V gene is TRBV6-1, the J gene TRBJ1-6; D remains unclear. This sequence originates from a female donor with breast cancer. Some clones in this sample may be carry-over from other donors' samples. CDR3 loop: CASSSSTPLHF. The CDR3 coding sequence is TGTGCCAGCAGTTCCTCCACGCCCCTCCACTTT.